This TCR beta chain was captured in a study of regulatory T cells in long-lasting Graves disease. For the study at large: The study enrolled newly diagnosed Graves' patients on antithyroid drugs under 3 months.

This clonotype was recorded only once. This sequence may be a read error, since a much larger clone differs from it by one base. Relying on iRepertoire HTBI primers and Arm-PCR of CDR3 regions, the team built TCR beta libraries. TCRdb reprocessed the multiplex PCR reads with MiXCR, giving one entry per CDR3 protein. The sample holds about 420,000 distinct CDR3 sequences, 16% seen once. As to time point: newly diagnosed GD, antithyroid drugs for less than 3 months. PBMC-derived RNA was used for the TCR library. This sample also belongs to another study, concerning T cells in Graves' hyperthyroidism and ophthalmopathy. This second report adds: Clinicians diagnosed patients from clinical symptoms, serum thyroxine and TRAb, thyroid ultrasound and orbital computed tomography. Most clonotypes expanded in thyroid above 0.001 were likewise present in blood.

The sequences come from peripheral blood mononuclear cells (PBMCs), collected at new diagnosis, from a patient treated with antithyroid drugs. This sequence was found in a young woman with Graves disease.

Written as DNA, the CDR3 is TGTGCCAGCAGCTTGGGAGGGGGCGTTGACTACACCTTC. Encoded protein: CASSLGGGVDYTF. The chain couples TRBV5-5 to TRBJ1-2; 7 bases map to TRBD1. The germline CDR1 and CDR2 sequences are SGHKS and YYEKEE (reference sequence). This CDR3 comprises 13 residues. J gave up 10 bases and V 0 bases, and 6 bases lay outside the gene matches.